A single T cell receptor (beta chain) is shown here with its context. Its antigen is unidentified. The data originate from a study of cytomegalovirus exposure and HLA in healthy donors. Whole-study findings and limits: Most TCR sequences were uncommon, yet certain public TCRs appeared in many donors. In terms of immune exposure information, only CMV serostatus was available. Cytomegalovirus-associated status was assigned to 164 TCR beta chains.

The CDR3 totals 17 residues. Per germline, CDR1 SGHVS and CDR2 FQNEAQ. Trimming cost V 1 base and J 1 base; bases outside gene matches: 10. PCR employed 60 Vbeta and 13 Jbeta primers. Profiling relied on immunoSEQ multiplex PCR, and the TCRdb table lists in-frame clones only, not all of them. This repertoire shows 150,000 to 200,000 clones, around 84% found once; its top ten account for 1.5% to 2%. This chain connects TRBV7-8 to TRBJ2-7; the match to TRBD2 covers 7 bases. Source material: PBMCs. The receptor was isolated from a woman aged 18-29 years in good health and CMV-seronegative. As DNA, the CDR3 is TGTGCCAGCAGCTTAGAAACGGAGCGGGGTCATTCCTACGAGCAGTACTTC. This encodes CASSLETERGHSYEQYF.